This is a list of T cell receptor beta chains from one sample in a study of blood T cell repertoires in COVID-19. The method was immunoSEQ multiplex PCR; TCRdb's version includes in-frame clones alone and lacks a portion of them. The data contain 12,000 or so clones, more than 90% of them singletons. The sequenced material came from peripheral blood. The receptor set was obtained from a man between 65 and 80 years old with active COVID-19. CDR3s include the opening cysteine and the closing phenylalanine or tryptophan. Each record gives: clone size, J gene, D gene, V gene, CDR3 protein, CDR3 DNA. D genes are given only for firm matches. The size field is filled for only some rows; it gives once, few, many or a size class.

clone size: .; J gene: TRBJ2-7; D gene: TRBD2; V gene: TRBV4-2; CDR3 protein: CASSQDVLAGAYF; CDR3 DNA: TGTGCCAGCAGCCAAGATGTACTAGCGGGGGCATACTTC
clone size: .; J gene: TRBJ1-6; D gene: .; V gene: TRBV11-2; CDR3 protein: CASSLTGRQSPLHF; CDR3 DNA: TGTGCCAGCAGCTTAACAGGCCGACAGTCGCCCCTCCACTTT
clone size: .; J gene: TRBJ2-3; D gene: .; V gene: TRBV27; CDR3 protein: CASSLTTSTDTQYF; CDR3 DNA: TGTGCCAGCAGTCTAACGACTAGCACAGATACGCAGTATTTT
clone size: .; J gene: TRBJ1-5; D gene: TRBD1; V gene: TRBV6-5; CDR3 protein: CASRPGGSSQPQHF; CDR3 DNA: TGTGCCAGCAGACCAGGGGGTTCGAGTCAGCCCCAGCATTTT
clone size: .; J gene: TRBJ2-3; D gene: TRBD2; V gene: TRBV10-2; CDR3 protein: CASSPTSGRGDTQYF; CDR3 DNA: TGCGCCAGCAGTCCGACTAGCGGGCGGGGAGATACGCAGTATTTT
clone size: .; J gene: TRBJ2-7; D gene: TRBD1; V gene: TRBV10-3; CDR3 protein: CASWDRGHEEQYF; CDR3 DNA: TGTGCCAGCTGGGACAGGGGGCATGAGGAGCAGTACTTC
clone size: .; J gene: TRBJ1-2; D gene: TRBD1; V gene: TRBV27; CDR3 protein: CASSLRGQGMKYGYTF; CDR3 DNA: TGTGCCAGCAGTTTGAGGGGACAGGGGATGAAATATGGCTACACCTTC
clone size: .; J gene: TRBJ2-2; D gene: .; V gene: TRBV18; CDR3 protein: CASSPGQNTGELFF; CDR3 DNA: TGTGCCAGCTCACCGGGACAGAACACCGGGGAGCTGTTTTTT
clone size: .; J gene: TRBJ1-4; D gene: TRBD1; V gene: TRBV5-1; CDR3 protein: CASSKQGAANEKLFF; CDR3 DNA: TGCGCCAGCAGCAAACAGGGGGCTGCTAATGAAAAACTGTTTTTT
clone size: .; J gene: TRBJ2-2; D gene: TRBD2; V gene: TRBV7-2; CDR3 protein: CASSTYTSGNTGELFF; CDR3 DNA: TGTGCCAGCAGCACCTATACTAGCGGTAACACCGGGGAGCTGTTTTTT
clone size: .; J gene: TRBJ2-7; D gene: .; V gene: TRBV11-3; CDR3 protein: CASSPDRSEQYF; CDR3 DNA: TGTGCCAGCAGCCCCGACAGGAGCGAGCAGTACTTC
clone size: .; J gene: TRBJ1-2; D gene: TRBD1; V gene: TRBV7-8; CDR3 protein: CASRARTGSYGYTF; CDR3 DNA: TGTGCCAGCCGGGCTCGGACAGGGAGCTATGGCTACACCTTC
clone size: once; J gene: TRBJ1-1; D gene: .; V gene: TRBV4-3; CDR3 protein: CASSQDGRVHTEAFF; CDR3 DNA: TGCGCCAGCAGCCAAGATGGCAGGGTGCACACTGAAGCTTTCTTT
clone size: .; J gene: TRBJ1-2; D gene: TRBD1; V gene: TRBV5-1; CDR3 protein: CASSVPGQGIYGYTF; CDR3 DNA: TGCGCCAGCAGTGTTCCAGGACAGGGAATCTATGGCTACACCTTC
clone size: .; J gene: TRBJ2-4; D gene: TRBD2; V gene: TRBV9; CDR3 protein: CASSVEDRAGGGFNIQYF; CDR3 DNA: TGTGCCAGCAGCGTAGAGGATCGAGCGGGGGGTGGATTTAACATTCAGTACTTC
clone size: .; J gene: TRBJ1-2; D gene: TRBD1; V gene: TRBV4-1; CDR3 protein: CASSQPGQGIYGYTF; CDR3 DNA: TGCGCCAGCAGCCAGCCGGGACAGGGGATCTATGGCTACACCTTC
clone size: .; J gene: TRBJ1-2; D gene: .; V gene: TRBV5-4; CDR3 protein: CASSLGGSYYGYTF; CDR3 DNA: TGTGCCAGCAGCTTAGGGGGTTCGTACTATGGCTACACCTTC
clone size: .; J gene: TRBJ1-1; D gene: .; V gene: TRBV5-1; CDR3 protein: CASSLVVWGDEAFF; CDR3 DNA: TGCGCCAGCAGCTTGGTCGTTTGGGGGGACGAAGCTTTCTTT
clone size: .; J gene: TRBJ1-1; D gene: .; V gene: TRBV23-1; CDR3 protein: CASSPPGKTEAFF; CDR3 DNA: TGCGCCAGCAGTCCGCCAGGGAAGACTGAAGCTTTCTTT
clone size: .; J gene: TRBJ1-1; D gene: .; V gene: TRBV27; CDR3 protein: CASSAFPRGTEAFF; CDR3 DNA: TGTGCCAGCAGTGCCTTCCCACGGGGCACTGAAGCTTTCTTT
clone size: .; J gene: TRBJ2-1; D gene: TRBD2; V gene: TRBV6-1; CDR3 protein: CASSEPLAGGSEQFF; CDR3 DNA: TGTGCCAGCAGTGAACCGCTAGCGGGAGGTAGTGAGCAGTTCTTC
clone size: .; J gene: TRBJ2-6; D gene: .; V gene: TRBV5-1; CDR3 protein: CASSLTLRAGANVLTF; CDR3 DNA: TGCGCCAGCAGCTTGACCCTGAGGGCTGGGGCCAACGTCCTGACTTTC